The TCR beta chain described here comes from a study of blood T cell repertoires in COVID-19. Generated by immunoSEQ multiplex PCR, the TCRdb table keeps only in-frame clones and is missing some. Here the sample spans approximately 91,000 clones, about 85% being singletons. Germline CDR1 reads SGHAT; CDR2 reads FQNNGV. The CDR3 consists of 14 residues. The V and J ends lost 1 base and 10 bases respectively, with 14 bases between them. Sequences were obtained from peripheral blood. The clonotype originates from a man aged 65 to 79 with acute or convalescent COVID-19. The chain is built from TRBV11-2 and TRBJ2-1; no firm D call. The CDR3 DNA follows: TGTGCCAGCAGCTTAGCACTGCCCCCTCGGGAGCAGTTCTTC. Amino acid sequence: CASSLALPPREQFF. Filled out from reference TRBV11-2 and TRBJ2-1, the complete variable domain reads EAGVAQSPRYKIIEKRQSVAFWCNPISGHATLYWYQQILGQGPKLLIQFQNNGVVDDSQLPKDRFSAERLKGVDSTLKIQPAKLEDSAVYLCASSLALPPREQFFGPGTRLTVL.